This T cell receptor beta chain derives from a study of blood T cell repertoires in COVID-19. Across the study: Sites across the United States, Italy and Spain contributed samples from acute and convalescent COVID-19. The analysed material was cDNA or gDNA that came from T cells, B-cell-depleted T cells, or PBMCs.

The table came from immunoSEQ multiplex PCR; TCRdb's copy has only in-frame clones and leaves some out. The sample contains about 260,000 clones, about 85% of which appear only once. The TCR comes from a woman aged 45-60 years who had recovered from COVID-19. The sequenced sample consisted of PBMCs or T cells enriched from blood (not recorded which).

CDR3 in DNA: TGTGCCAGCAGACTCCCGACAGGGGGATCGAGGGGCTACACCTTC. Its protein product is CASRLPTGGSRGYTF. The chain combines TRBV28 with TRBJ1-2; TRBD1 matches 9 bases. Trimming at V came to 6 bases and at J to 8 bases, leaving 13 bases not matched to a gene. CDR3 size: 15 residues. In germline, CDR1 is MDHEN, CDR2 SYDVKM.